This paragraph reports one T cell receptor beta chain. It lacks a known antigen. It has no much larger one-base neighbor in the sample; base qualities were not kept. The data were taken from a study of CD8+ T cells in alopecia areata (dated by TCRdb to the late 2010s). Describing the broader study: The treated patients took part in an open-label pilot trial in which moderate-to-severe alopecia areata was treated with oral tofacitinib at 5 to 10 mg twice daily. Patients received tofacitinib for 6 to 18 months and were then followed off drug for 6 months to check for delayed response and recurrence. High-throughput TCRbeta sequencing was used to examine T cell clonal expansion in alopecia areata in both the C3H/HeJ mouse model and human patients. On the human side, TCRbeta sequencing was run on scalp tissue and on sorted CD4+ and CD8+ peripheral blood T cells from healthy controls and from alopecia areata patients with either patchy or totalis/universalis disease. Tofacitinib-treated patients had biopsies at baseline and at 4 and 24 weeks of treatment, with a later scalp biopsy in several patients. Clonality in the scalp was compared among normal scalp (n=4), patchy alopecia areata scalp (n=8), and alopecia totalis/universalis scalp (n=8). The RNA source kit depended on sample type: the PAXgene miRNA kit for fixed scalp, the miRNeasy kit for PBMCs, and the RNeasy kit for mouse skin. immunoSEQ multiplex PCR using 35 Vbeta forward primers and 13 Jbeta reverse primers was used to amplify TCRbeta CDR3 regions.

The library was built by means of the immunoSEQ multiplex PCR assay. For TCR sequencing, RNA was extracted from every sample and reverse transcribed into cDNA to serve as template. First-strand cDNA was synthesized using SuperScript III with a 2:1 mix of oligo-dT and random hexamers. Amplification bias was assessed with a synthetic immune receptor repertoire, and residual bias was removed computationally. As for the original processing: Raw reads were preprocessed to remove errors, and CDR3 was defined according to IMGT conventions as the region from the conserved cysteine to phenylalanine. Clonality was calculated as 1 minus Shannon entropy normalized by log2 of the number of productive unique TCRs. Whether each scalp clone was CD4 or CD8 was inferred by checking scalp TCRbeta sequences against the CD4 and CD8 repertoires from sorted blood. In TCRdb, the immuneACCESS table is reduced to in-frame sequences with V and J assigned. These tables do not hold every clone; where another copy was compared, an unresolved V gene accounts for under half, and the others remain unexplained. V and J calls and clone size come straight from that table; D and trimming were deduced from the DNA. A total of 200,000 to 250,000 clones appear in this sample, about 68% of them only once. Jointly, the top ten make up around 1.2% of the sample.

What the study reported, not specific to this receptor: Shared TCR sequences between patients were less evident than in mice, which may be partly attributable to HLA diversity in the patient population. Lesional scalp, especially in alopecia totalis/universalis, showed higher clonality and more expanded CD8+ clones than normal scalp, suggesting antigenic drive. Resident alphabeta T cells in normal human skin are also sequenced, complicating scalp TCR repertoire analysis, unlike mouse skin dominated by gammadelta T cells.

The germline V gene specifies MNHNS as CDR1 and SASEGT as CDR2. Germline trimming: 6 bases from V, 1 base from J; junction bases outside gene matches: 5. The CDR3 has 14 amino acids, counting the end cysteine and phenylalanine. Only CDR3 DNA is held: 42 bases, read in frame from base 1. What the time point label conveys for this sample: baseline before oral tofacitinib. Peripheral blood and lesional scalp punch biopsies were obtained from patients with alopecia areata. After PBMCs were isolated by density centrifugation and stained for CD3, CD4 and CD8, a FACSAria was used to sort CD4+ and CD8+ T cells.

The sequence derives from a human donor with alopecia areata. The chain uses TRBV6-1 and TRBJ2-5; TRBD1 lines up with 7 middle nucleotides. This specimen consisted of CD4+ T cells sorted from blood, obtained at week 0. The DNA sequence follows: TGTGCCAGCAGGACCGGGACAGCCCAAGAGACCCAGTACTTC. This gives the protein CASRTGTAQETQYF.